These 6 T cell receptor beta chains were sequenced from one sample in a study of shared clonotypes between healthy human individuals. TCRdb's table, derived via immunoSEQ multiplex PCR, lists solely in-frame clones and lacks some. The sample shows about 2,500,000 clones, 85% to 95% of them seen only once. The specimen was naive CD4+ T cells sorted from blood. Subset denoted: CD45RA+ positively selected. Receptors were obtained from a man younger than 35 in good health.

This clone was found once. V usage is TRBV7-2 and J usage is TRBJ2-7; 9 bases line up with TRBD2. The germline V gene encodes CDR1 SGHTA and CDR2 FQGNSA. The CDR3 loop spans 16 amino acids. V lost 0 bases and J lost 4; bases outside the gene matches: 7. The CDR3 DNA is TGTGCCAGCAGCTTAGCGGGACTAGCCGGTATATACGAGCAGTACTTC. Protein product: CASSLAGLAGIYEQYF.

For the CDR3, the DNA is TGTGCCAGCAGCCGACGGGGACTGAATCACGAGCAGTACTTC. It encodes CASSRRGLNHEQYF. This rearrangement joins TRBV11-2 to TRBJ2-7; D possibly corresponds to TRBD2 (6 bases). The germline V gene has CDR1 SGHAT and CDR2 FQNNGV. The CDR3 is 14 residues long. V was clipped by 5 bases and J by 5 bases, with 16 bases between them. The whole variable domain, remainder taken from reference TRBV11-2 and TRBJ2-7, is EAGVAQSPRYKIIEKRQSVAFWCNPISGHATLYWYQQILGQGPKLLIQFQNNGVVDDSQLPKDRFSAERLKGVDSTLKIQPAKLEDSAVYLCASSRRGLNHEQYFGPGTRLTVT.

This clone is a singleton in its sample. This sequence joins TRBV13 and TRBJ1-4, with D possibly being TRBD1 (5 bases). This CDR3 contains 16 residues. With 5 bases removed from V and 3 bases from J, the gap between germline ends came to 16 bases. Germline CDR1 and CDR2: PRHDT and FYEKMQ (reference sequence). CDR3 protein: CASSLGGGVANEKLFF. The CDR3 nucleotides are TGTGCCAGCAGCCTCGGGGGTGGGGTCGCTAATGAAAAACTGTTTTTT. Filled out from reference TRBV13 and TRBJ1-4, the complete variable domain reads AAGVIQSPRHLIKEKRETATLKCYPIPRHDTVYWYQQGPGQDPQFLISFYEKMQSDKGSIPDRFSAQQFSDYHSELNMSSLELGDSALYFCASSLGGGVANEKLFFGSGTQLSVL.

The CDR3 protein is CASSIDLGLPAGATDTQYF. DNA of the CDR3: TGTGCCAGTAGTATAGATTTGGGCCTGCCAGCGGGGGCCACAGATACGCAGTATTTT. This chain connects TRBV19 to TRBJ2-3, with 8 bases matching TRBD2. Germline CDR1 reads LNHDA; CDR2 reads SQIVND (reference sequence). The V segment lost 0 bases and the J segment 2 bases; nucleotides outside the gene matches: 13. The CDR3 length is 19 residues. The full variable domain, its missing parts supplied by reference TRBV19 and TRBJ2-3, is DGGITQSPKYLFRKEGQNVTLSCEQNLNHDAMYWYRQDPGQGLRLIYYSQIVNDFQKGDIAEGYSVSREKKESFPLTVTSAQKNPTAFYLCASSIDLGLPAGATDTQYFGPGTRLTVL.

The gene calls are TRBV11-3 and TRBJ2-3; 9 bases match TRBD2. Looked up from germline, CDR1 is SGHNT and CDR2 is YENEEA. The CDR3 extends over 16 amino acids. After removal of 4 bases from V and 1 base from J, the junction contained 6 bases not matched to a gene. The CDR3 DNA is TGTGCCAGCAGCTCCGGGACTAGCATTGGCACAGATACGCAGTATTTT. Its protein product is CASSSGTSIGTDTQYF. The full variable domain, completed using reference TRBV11-3 and TRBJ2-3, is EAGVVQSPRYKIIEKKQPVAFWCNPISGHNTLYWYLQNLGQGPELLIRYENEEAVDDSQLPKDRFSAERLKGVDSTLKIQPAELGDSAVYLCASSSGTSIGTDTQYFGPGTRLTVL.

V usage is TRBV30 and J usage is TRBJ1-6; a possible D gene is TRBD1 (6 bases). V lost 3 bases to trimming and J lost 6 bases, with 15 bases between them. This CDR3 is 15 amino acids long. Per germline, CDR1 GTSNPN and CDR2 SVGIG (reference sequence). CDR3 nucleotides: TGTGCCTGGAGGAAGGGGGACCCCTTTAATTCACCCCTCCACTTT. It is translated as CAWRKGDPFNSPLHF. The full variable domain, its missing parts supplied by reference TRBV30 and TRBJ1-6, is SQTIHQWPATLVQPVGSPLSLECTVEGTSNPNLYWYRQAAGRGLQLLFYSVGIGQISSEVPQNLSASRPQDRQFILSSKKLLLSDSGFYLCAWRKGDPFNSPLHFGNGTRLTVT.